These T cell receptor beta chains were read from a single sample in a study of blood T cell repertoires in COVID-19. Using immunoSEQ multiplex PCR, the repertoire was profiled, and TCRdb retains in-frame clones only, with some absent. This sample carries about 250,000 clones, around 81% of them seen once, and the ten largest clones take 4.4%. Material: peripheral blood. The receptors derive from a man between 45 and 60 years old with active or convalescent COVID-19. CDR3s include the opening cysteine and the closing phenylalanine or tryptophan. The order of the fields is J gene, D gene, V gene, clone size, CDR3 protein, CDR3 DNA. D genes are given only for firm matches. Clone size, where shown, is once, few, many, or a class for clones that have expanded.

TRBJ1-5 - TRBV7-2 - CASSSGGLQPQHF TGTGCCAGCAGCTCGGGGGGGCTTCAGCCCCAGCATTTT
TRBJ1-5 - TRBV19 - CASLKRGVNSNQPQHF TGTGCCAGTCTTAAAAGGGGCGTTAATAGCAATCAGCCCCAGCATTTT
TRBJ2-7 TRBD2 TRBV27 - CASSPGGSYEQYF TGTGCCAGCTCGCCGGGGGGGTCTTACGAGCAGTACTTC
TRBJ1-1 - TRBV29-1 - CSVTRALNTEAFF TGCAGCGTTACCAGGGCCCTGAACACTGAAGCTTTCTTT
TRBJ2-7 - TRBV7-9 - CASSFEGGNHEQYF TGTGCCAGCAGCTTTGAAGGAGGGAACCACGAGCAGTACTTC
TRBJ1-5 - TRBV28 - CASSPTSGRGYQPQHF TGTGCCAGCAGTCCAACATCGGGCAGGGGTTATCAGCCCCAGCATTTT
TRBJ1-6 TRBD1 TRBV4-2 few CASSQEGGDSPLHF TGTGCCAGCAGCCAAGAAGGGGGCGATTCACCCCTCCACTTT
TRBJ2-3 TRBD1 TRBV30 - CAWSVTGVTDTQYF TGTGCCTGGAGTGTAACAGGGGTGACAGATACGCAGTATTTT
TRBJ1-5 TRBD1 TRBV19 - CASRGVDRGSNSNQPQHF TGTGCCAGTAGGGGGGTGGACAGGGGCAGCAATAGCAATCAGCCCCAGCATTTT
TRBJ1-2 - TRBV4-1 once CASSQEGGAGYGYTF TGCGCCAGCAGCCAAGAGGGGGGGGCCGGCTATGGCTACACCTTC
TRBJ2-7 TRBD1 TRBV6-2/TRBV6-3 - CASSFTGDRVSYEQYF TGTGCCAGCAGTTTCACTGGGGACAGGGTTTCCTACGAGCAGTACTTC
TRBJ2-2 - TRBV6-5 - CASSPAGVNTGELFF TGTGCCAGCAGTCCCGCAGGGGTGAACACCGGGGAGCTGTTTTTT
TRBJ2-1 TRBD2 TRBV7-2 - CASSLNGGGANEQFF TGTGCCAGCAGCTTAAACGGGGGGGGAGCCAATGAGCAGTTCTTC
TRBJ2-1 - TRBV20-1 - CSASAVGEQFF TGCAGTGCTAGTGCAGTCGGGGAGCAGTTCTTC
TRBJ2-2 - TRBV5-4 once CASSGLGELFF TGTGCCAGCAGCGGGCTAGGGGAGCTGTTTTTT
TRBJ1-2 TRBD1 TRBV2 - CASSLRQGANGYTF TGTGCCAGCAGTCTAAGACAGGGGGCAAATGGCTACACCTTC
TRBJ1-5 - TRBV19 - CASSIIRAGGNQPQHF TGTGCCAGTAGTATAATCCGGGCAGGGGGCAATCAGCCCCAGCATTTT
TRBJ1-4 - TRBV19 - CASRPPLRTNEKLFF TGTGCCAGTAGACCCCCCTTGAGGACTAATGAAAAACTGTTTTTT
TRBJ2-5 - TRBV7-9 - CASSLRSGVQETQYF TGTGCCAGCAGCTTAAGGTCAGGTGTCCAAGAGACCCAGTACTTC
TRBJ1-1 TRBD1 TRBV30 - CAWSRGLKNTEAFF TGTGCCTGGAGCAGGGGGCTGAAGAACACTGAAGCTTTCTTT
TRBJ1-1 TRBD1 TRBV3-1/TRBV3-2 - CASSQGDRLSEAFF TGTGCCAGCAGCCAAGGGGACAGGTTATCTGAAGCTTTCTTT
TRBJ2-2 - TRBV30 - CASYRVAGELFF TGTGCCTCCTACAGGGTCGCCGGGGAGCTGTTTTTT
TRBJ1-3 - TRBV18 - CASSPESSGNTIYF TGTGCCAGCTCACCCGAGAGCTCTGGAAACACCATATATTTT
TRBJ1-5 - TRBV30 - CAWAPQMNQPQHF TGTGCCTGGGCCCCCCAAATGAATCAGCCCCAGCATTTT
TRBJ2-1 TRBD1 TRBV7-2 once CASSLTDRRYNEQFF TGTGCCAGCAGCTTAACGGACAGGCGGTACAATGAGCAGTTCTTC
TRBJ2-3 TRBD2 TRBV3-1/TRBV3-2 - CASSLSGTSGGYTDTQYF TGTGCCAGCAGCCTCTCCGGGACTAGCGGGGGATATACAGATACGCAGTATTTT
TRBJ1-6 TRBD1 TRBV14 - CASNPGTVAYNSPLHF TGTGCCAGCAATCCCGGGACAGTTGCCTATAATTCACCCCTCCACTTT
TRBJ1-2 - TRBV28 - CATGGTNYGYTF TGTGCCACCGGGGGTACTAACTATGGCTACACCTTC
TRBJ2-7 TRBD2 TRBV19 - CASSMRLAVRVTYEQYF TGTGCCAGTAGTATGAGACTAGCAGTGAGGGTCACCTACGAGCAGTACTTC
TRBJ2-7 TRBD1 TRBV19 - CASSISGQGPYEQYF TGTGCCAGTAGTATCTCCGGACAGGGTCCTTACGAGCAGTACTTC
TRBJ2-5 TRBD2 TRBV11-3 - CASSLGAGGPQETQYF TGTGCCAGCAGCTTAGGAGCGGGGGGACCCCAAGAGACCCAGTACTTC
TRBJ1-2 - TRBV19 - CASSIGEANYGYTF TGTGCCAGTAGTATTGGAGAAGCTAACTATGGCTACACCTTC
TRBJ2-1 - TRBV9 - CASSVGGKMNNEQFF TGTGCCAGCAGCGTAGGCGGGAAGATGAACAATGAGCAGTTCTTC
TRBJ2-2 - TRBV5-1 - CASSLSQGYTGELFF TGCGCCAGCAGCTTGAGTCAGGGATACACCGGGGAGCTGTTTTTT
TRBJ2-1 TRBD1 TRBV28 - CASSAPGDRGYNEQFF TGTGCCAGCAGCGCCCCTGGGGACAGAGGTTACAATGAGCAGTTCTTC
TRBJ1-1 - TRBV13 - CASSSRVYSEAFF TGTGCCAGCAGCTCCAGGGTGTACTCTGAAGCTTTCTTT
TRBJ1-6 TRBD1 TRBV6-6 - CASSPRAAGGSYNSPLHF TGTGCCAGCAGTCCCCGAGCGGCAGGGGGATCCTATAATTCACCCCTCCACTTT
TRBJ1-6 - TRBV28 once CASSLLPGMSSSPLHF TGTGCCAGCAGTTTATTGCCCGGGATGTCTAGCTCACCCCTCCACTTT
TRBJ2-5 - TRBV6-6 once CASSYGQETQYF TGTGCCAGCAGTTACGGGCAGGAGACCCAGTACTTC
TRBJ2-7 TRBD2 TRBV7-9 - CASSLLEAGTSDYEQYF TGTGCCAGCAGCTTATTAGAGGCGGGGACTAGCGACTACGAGCAGTACTTC
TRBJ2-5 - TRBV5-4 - CASSPPGQVPGETQYF TGTGCCAGCAGCCCCCCCGGACAAGTCCCAGGGGAGACCCAGTACTTC
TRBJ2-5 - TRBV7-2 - CASSRSHTSVEETQYF TGTGCCAGCAGCCGCTCACACACTAGTGTGGAAGAGACCCAGTACTTC
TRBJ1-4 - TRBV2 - CASSEGTEHYATNEKLFF TGTGCCAGCAGTGAAGGGACAGAACACTACGCAACTAATGAAAAACTGTTTTTT